This T cell receptor beta chain stems from a study of shared clonotypes between healthy human individuals (dated by TCRdb to the early 2020s). Describing the broader study: Three men and a couple of women, aged 18 to 49 years, made up the cohort. For each donor, CD4 naive and CD4 memory were each run on three plates, CD8 naive on two plates, and CD8 memory on one plate. To estimate repertoire size and how much clonotypes are shared between individuals, the study performed deep sequencing of blood TCR repertoires from roughly five healthy adults. To increase sequencing depth and limit assay-specific biases, different laboratories used diverse techniques to prepare libraries and sequence TCR repertoires. Leukapheresis yielded between about 0.94 and 10 billion PBMCs per donor.

The investigation overall reported the following: Rarefaction of sorted-subset datasets indicated incomplete sequencing despite the large sequencing depth. Naive subsets generally had larger estimated clonotype richness than memory subsets. Based on pairwise subsampling, the degree of clonotype sharing among donors was expected to be affected by sequencing depth. Compared with non-shared clonotypes, clonotypes shared by all four sorted-subset donors had higher generation probabilities. Sampling was limited to blood, and TCR repertoires in tissue likely differ from TCR repertoires in blood. The genetic and exposure-history diversity represented was limited by the small number of donors. Sharing across a few donors was observed for about 5% of naive CD4, over 3% of naive CD8, 2% to 2.5% of memory CD4, and around 0.4% of memory CD8 clonotypes.

The donors were healthy, HIV-negative adults with no recently reported acute infections or vaccinations. Every donor was a Caucasian adult residing in Nashville, Tennessee, USA. CD4+ T cells were enriched by magnetic negative selection; naive cells were then positively selected on CD45RA, and the negative fraction formed the memory subset. Blood was obtained by leukapheresis, after which PBMCs were separated by Ficoll-Histopaque density gradient centrifugation and cryopreserved in liquid nitrogen vapor phase. Analytical flow cytometry was used to check the purity and quantity of each magnetically sorted T cell population. From each sorted fraction, genomic DNA was isolated and quantified by UV absorbance on a Nanodrop 2000c. With regard to this clone: The antigen this receptor binds is unknown. No much larger clone exists at a distance of one base, and base qualities are not known.

V gives up 5 bases and J gives up 0 bases, and the segment between their germline ends measures 14 bases. CDR1 and CDR2, looked up from the germline V gene, are MNHEY and SVGAGI. The CDR3 runs 15 residues from the cysteine to the phenylalanine. The CDR3 DNA has 45 bases and is translated from base 1. TCR CDR3 regions were amplified from genomic DNA by multiplex PCR using the deep immunoSEQ assay. Genomic DNA extracted from each cell subset was distributed evenly over all wells of several immunoSEQ 96-well plates, and each plate served as one replicate. Each replicate PCR for sorted subsets received approximately 200 ng genomic DNA, equal to about 30,000 T cell genomes. The purified libraries were quantified using a Qubit 3.0 fluorometer, sized with a Bioanalyzer 2100, and then quantified again using the KAPA Library Quantification kit. A separate single-read 150-cycle Illumina NextSeq 550 flow cell was used to sequence each immunoSEQ 96-well plate. As for how the authors treated the data: Because the immunoSEQ output held only junctional sequences and lacked quality scores, the filtering could not match the filtering applied to full-length reads. Sequences were annotated with PyIR, a Python wrapper for IgBLAST v1.9, and V/J genes and CDR3 were assigned using IMGT germline references. Reads were removed for weak V/J assignments (E-value above 1e-6), missing CDR3, stop codons, out-of-frame junctions, or ambiguous translated residues. V3J clonotypes were defined as sequences sharing the same inferred V gene, J gene, and CDR3 amino acid sequence. Percentage overlap between repertoires was calculated by dividing the number of shared unique clonotypes by the size of the smaller repertoire. Repertoire richness was assessed with RTK rarefaction, the Chao1 estimator, and Recon v2.1 estimates of unobserved clonotypes. OLGA was used to compute generation probabilities for all TCRbeta clonotypes that the gDNA method yielded from several donors. TCRdb obtained this table from immuneACCESS and retained in-frame rearrangements with V and J assigned. These tables miss some clones; where compared with another copy, unresolved V genes account for less than half of the shortfall, and the remainder is unexplained. V and J calls plus clone size are reproduced from that table; the DNA served to infer D and trimming. The sample records some 2 million clones, 95% of which are singletons. More than 0.1% of the sample comes from the top ten.

The sequence derives from a man between 18 and 35 years old in good health. The chain employs TRBV6-5 and TRBJ2-7, with no reliable assignment of the D segment. The sample taken for sequencing was naive CD4+ T cells sorted from blood. The intended sense of this specimen's cell subset or site label: CD45RA+ positively selected. This receptor carries the CDR3 CASSPRWRSSYEQYF. The bases read TGTGCCAGCAGTCCTCGATGGCGAAGCTCCTACGAGCAGTACTTC.